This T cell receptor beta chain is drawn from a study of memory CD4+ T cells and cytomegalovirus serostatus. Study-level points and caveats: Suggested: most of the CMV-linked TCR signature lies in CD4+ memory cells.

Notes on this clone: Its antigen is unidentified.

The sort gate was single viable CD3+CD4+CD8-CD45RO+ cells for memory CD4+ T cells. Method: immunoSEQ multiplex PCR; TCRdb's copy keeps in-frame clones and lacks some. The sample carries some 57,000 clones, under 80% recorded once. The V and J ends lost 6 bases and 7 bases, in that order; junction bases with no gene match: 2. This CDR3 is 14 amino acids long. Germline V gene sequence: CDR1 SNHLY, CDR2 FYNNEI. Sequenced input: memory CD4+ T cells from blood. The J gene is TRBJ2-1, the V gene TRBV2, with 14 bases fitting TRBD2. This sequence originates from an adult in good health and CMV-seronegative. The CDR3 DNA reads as TGTGCCAGCAGCCGACTAGCGGGAGGGAATGAGCAGTTCTTC. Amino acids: CASSRLAGGNEQFF.